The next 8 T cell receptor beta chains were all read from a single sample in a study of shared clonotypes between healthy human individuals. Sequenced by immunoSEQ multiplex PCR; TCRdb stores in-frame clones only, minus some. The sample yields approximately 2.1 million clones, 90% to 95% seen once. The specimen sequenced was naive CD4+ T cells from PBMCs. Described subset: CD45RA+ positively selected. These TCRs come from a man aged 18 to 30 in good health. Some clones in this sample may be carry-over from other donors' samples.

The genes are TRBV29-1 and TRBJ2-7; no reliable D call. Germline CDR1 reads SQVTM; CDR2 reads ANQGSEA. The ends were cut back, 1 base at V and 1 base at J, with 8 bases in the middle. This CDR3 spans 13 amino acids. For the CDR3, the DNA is TGCAGCGTTGAAGGTCAGCCTTCCTACGAGCAGTACTTC. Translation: CSVEGQPSYEQYF.

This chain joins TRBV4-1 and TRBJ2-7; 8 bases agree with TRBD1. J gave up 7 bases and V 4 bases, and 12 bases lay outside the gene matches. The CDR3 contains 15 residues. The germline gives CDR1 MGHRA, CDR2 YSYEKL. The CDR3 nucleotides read TGCGCCAGCAGCCGAGGTGGACAGGGAATTACAGAGCAGTACTTC. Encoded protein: CASSRGGQGITEQYF.

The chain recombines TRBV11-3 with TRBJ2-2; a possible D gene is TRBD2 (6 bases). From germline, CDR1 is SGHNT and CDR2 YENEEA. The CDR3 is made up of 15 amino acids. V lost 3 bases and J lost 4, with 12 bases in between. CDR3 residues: CASSLASGSTGELFF. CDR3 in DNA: TGTGCCAGCAGCTTGGCGAGCGGGTCCACCGGGGAGCTGTTTTTT.

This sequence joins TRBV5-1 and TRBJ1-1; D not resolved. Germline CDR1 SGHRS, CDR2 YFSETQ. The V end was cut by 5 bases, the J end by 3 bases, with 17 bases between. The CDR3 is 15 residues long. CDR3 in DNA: TGCGCCAGCAGTCATAACCCTACACGGGACACTGAAGCTTTCTTT. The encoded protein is CASSHNPTRDTEAFF. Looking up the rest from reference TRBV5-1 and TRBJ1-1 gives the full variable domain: KAGVTQTPRYLIKTRGQQVTLSCSPISGHRSVSWYQQTPGQGLQFLFEYFSETQRNKGNFPGRFSGRQFSNSRSEMNVSTLELGDSALYLCASSHNPTRDTEAFFGQGTRLTVV.

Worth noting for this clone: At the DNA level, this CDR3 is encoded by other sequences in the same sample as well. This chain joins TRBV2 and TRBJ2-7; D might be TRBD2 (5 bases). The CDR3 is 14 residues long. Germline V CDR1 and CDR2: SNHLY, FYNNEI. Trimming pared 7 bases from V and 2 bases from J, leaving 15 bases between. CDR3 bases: TGTGCCAGCAAAACGTCGGGGTCTACCTACGAGCAGTACTTC. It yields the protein CASKTSGSTYEQYF. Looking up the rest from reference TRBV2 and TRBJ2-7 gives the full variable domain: EPEVTQTPSHQVTQMGQEVILRCVPISNHLYFYWYRQILGQKVEFLVSFYNNEISEKSEIFDDQFSVERPDGSNFTLKIRSTKLEDSAMYFCASKTSGSTYEQYFGPGTRLTVT.

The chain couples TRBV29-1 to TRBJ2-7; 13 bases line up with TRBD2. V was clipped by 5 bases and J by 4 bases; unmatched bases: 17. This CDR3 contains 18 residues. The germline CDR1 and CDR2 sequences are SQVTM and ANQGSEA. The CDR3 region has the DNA TGCAGCGTTATTCCCCCACAGAAACTAGCGGGAGGGCATTACGAGCAGTACTTC. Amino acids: CSVIPPQKLAGGHYEQYF.

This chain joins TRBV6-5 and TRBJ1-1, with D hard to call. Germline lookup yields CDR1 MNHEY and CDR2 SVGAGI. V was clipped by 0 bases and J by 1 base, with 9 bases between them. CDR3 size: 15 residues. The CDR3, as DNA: TGTGCCAGCAGTTACTCGAACCGGCCGAACACTGAAGCTTTCTTT. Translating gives CASSYSNRPNTEAFF.

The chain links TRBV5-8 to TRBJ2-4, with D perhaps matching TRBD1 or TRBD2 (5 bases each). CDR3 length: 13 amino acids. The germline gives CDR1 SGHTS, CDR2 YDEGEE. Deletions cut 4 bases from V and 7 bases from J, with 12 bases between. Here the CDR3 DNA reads TGTGCCAGCAGCCGGTGGGGGTCGAACATTCAGTACTTC. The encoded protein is CASSRWGSNIQYF.